The 2 T cell receptor beta chains in this list originate from one sample, sequenced in a study of beta chain features in type 1 diabetes. The authors reverse transcribed all of the isolated RNA, so sequencing captured expressed TCRB transcripts. Produced via immunoSEQ multiplex PCR; TCRdb's table is partial and in-frame only. Among more than 300,000 clones listed, 10% to 15% were seen once. The sequencing input was naive CD4+ T cells from blood. All receptors derive from a man aged 18 to 29 in good health.

This clone was counted between two and nine times. The CDR3 region has the DNA TGTGCCACAGGAAGCGGGGGGGTCCGCCCCAGCCGTGGAGAGACCCAGTACTTC. The encoded protein is CATGSGGVRPSRGETQYF. The chain couples TRBV28 to TRBJ2-5; 10 nucleotides match TRBD2. This CDR3 spans 18 amino acids. CDR1 is MDHEN, CDR2 SYDVKM, per germline. Trimming took 10 bases from V and 4 from J; bases not matched to a gene: 21. The full variable domain, completed using reference TRBV28 and TRBJ2-5, is DVKVTQSSRYLVKRTGEKVFLECVQDMDHENMFWYRQDPGLGLRLIYFSYDVKMKEKGDIPEGYSVSREKKERFSLILESASTNQTSMYLCATGSGGVRPSRGETQYFGPGTRLLVL.

This chain joins TRBV4-3 and TRBJ1-1; no definite D call. V dropped 0 bases and J dropped 6 bases, with 17 bases sitting between them. CDR1 and CDR2 (germline): LGHNA, YSLEER. The CDR3 consists of 16 residues. The CDR3 coding sequence is TGCGCCAGCAGCCAAGATTGGAACGCGTTGGGCGCTGAAGCTTTCTTT. Protein product: CASSQDWNALGAEAFF.